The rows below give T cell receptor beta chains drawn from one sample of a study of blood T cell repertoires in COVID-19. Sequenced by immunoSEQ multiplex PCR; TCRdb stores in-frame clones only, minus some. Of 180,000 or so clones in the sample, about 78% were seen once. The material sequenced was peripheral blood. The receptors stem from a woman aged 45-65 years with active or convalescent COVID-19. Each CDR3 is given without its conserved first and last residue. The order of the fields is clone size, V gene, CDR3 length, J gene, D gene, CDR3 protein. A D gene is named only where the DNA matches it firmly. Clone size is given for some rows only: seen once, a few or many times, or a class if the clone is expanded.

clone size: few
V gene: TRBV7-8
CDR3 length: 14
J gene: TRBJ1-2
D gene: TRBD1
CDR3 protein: ASSPYTIQGDSGYT

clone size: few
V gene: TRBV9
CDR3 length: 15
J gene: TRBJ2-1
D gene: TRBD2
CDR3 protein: ASSHVEGLAGHNEQF

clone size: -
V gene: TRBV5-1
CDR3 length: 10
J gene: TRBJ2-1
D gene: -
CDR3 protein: ASSHSADEQF

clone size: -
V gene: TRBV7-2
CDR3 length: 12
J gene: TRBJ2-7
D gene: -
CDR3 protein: ASSLSGSSYEQY

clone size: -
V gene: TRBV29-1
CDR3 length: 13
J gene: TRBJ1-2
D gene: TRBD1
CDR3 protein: SVFVATGAAGGYT

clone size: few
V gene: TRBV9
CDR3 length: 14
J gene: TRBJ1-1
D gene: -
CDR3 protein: ASSVDPTGGRTEAF

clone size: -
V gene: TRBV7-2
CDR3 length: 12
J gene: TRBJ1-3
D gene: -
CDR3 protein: ASSQTLSGNTIY

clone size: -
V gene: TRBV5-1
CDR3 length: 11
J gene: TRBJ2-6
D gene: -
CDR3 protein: ASRATGANVLT

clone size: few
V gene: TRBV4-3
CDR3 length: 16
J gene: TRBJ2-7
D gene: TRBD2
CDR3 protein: ASSLELASGSLSYEQY

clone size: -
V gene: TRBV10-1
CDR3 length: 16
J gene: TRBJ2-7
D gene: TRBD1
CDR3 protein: ASSDAGTEPTTSYEQY

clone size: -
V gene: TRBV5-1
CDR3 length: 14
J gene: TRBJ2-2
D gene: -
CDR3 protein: ASSLGLNMNTGELF

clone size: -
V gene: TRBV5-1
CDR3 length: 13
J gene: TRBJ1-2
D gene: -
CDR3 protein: ASSTGGTLNYGYT

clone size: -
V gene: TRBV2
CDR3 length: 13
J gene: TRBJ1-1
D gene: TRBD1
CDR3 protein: ASRDRTGVGTEAF

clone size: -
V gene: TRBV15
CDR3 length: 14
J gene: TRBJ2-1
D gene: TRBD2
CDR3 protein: ATSTPASGSRNEQF

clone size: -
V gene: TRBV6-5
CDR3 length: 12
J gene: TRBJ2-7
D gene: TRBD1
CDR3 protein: ASSRMTGSGEQY

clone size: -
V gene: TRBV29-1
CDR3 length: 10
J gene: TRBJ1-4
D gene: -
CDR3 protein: SVGAGREKLF

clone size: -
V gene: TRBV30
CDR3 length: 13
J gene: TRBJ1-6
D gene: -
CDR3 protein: AWTGIRGDESPLH

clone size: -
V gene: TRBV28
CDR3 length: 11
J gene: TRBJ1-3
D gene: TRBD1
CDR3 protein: ASRGTGGNTIY

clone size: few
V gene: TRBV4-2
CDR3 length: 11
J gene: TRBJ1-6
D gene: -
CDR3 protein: ASSQELNSPLH

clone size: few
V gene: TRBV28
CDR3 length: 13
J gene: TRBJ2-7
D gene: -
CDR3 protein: ASSAPVGQSYEQY

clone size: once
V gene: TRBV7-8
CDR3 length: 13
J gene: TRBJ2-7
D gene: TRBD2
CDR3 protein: ASSLFTTSGSEQY

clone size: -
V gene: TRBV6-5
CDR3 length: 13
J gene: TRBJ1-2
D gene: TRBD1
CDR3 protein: ASRPLTGDAYGYT

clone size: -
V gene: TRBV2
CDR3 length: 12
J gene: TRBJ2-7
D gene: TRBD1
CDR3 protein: ASSLRQGDGEQY

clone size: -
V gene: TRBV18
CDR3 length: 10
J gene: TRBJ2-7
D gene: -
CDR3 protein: ASSPSDYEQY

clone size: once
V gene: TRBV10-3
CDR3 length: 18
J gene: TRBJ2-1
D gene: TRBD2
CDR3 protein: AISVEATSGGARSYNEQF

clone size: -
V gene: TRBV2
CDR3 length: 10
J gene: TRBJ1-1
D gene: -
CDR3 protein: ASRRGWTEAF

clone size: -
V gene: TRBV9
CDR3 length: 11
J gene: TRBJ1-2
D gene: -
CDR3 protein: ASSVRIEGSYT

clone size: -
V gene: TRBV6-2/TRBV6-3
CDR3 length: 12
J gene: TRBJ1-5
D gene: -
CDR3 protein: ASSYWPLNQPQH

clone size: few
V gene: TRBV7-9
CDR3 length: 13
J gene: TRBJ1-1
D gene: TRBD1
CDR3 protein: ASSAQGGMNTEAF

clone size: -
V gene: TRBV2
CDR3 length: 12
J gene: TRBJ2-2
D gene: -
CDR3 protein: ASMPGPNTGELF

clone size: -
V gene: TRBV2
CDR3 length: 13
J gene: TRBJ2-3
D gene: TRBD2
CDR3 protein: ASRRAGGGSDTQY

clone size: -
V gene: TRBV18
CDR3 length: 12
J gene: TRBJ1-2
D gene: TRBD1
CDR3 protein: ASSPGTGVYGYT

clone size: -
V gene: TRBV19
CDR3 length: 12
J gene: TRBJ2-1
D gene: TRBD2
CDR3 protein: ASSIGWAGDEQF

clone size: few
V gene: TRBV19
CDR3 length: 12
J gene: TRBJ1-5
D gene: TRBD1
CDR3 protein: ASSTGTEYQPQH

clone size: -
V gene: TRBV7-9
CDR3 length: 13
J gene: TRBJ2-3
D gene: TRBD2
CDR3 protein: ASKELAGRADTQY

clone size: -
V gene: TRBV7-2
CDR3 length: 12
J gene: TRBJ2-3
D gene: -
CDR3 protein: ASSSPILGDTQY

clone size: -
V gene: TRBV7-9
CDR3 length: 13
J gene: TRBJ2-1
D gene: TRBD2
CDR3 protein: ASSKGLAGESEQF

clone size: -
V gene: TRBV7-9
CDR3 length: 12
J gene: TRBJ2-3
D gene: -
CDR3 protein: ASSRVGLTDTQY

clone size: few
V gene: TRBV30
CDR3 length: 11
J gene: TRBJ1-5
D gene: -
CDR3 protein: AWSGSETGPQH

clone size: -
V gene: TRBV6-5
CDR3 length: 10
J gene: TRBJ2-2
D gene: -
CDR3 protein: ASRLNTGELF

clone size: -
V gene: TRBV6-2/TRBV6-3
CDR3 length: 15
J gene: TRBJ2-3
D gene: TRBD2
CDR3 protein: ASSTARTSGNTDTQY

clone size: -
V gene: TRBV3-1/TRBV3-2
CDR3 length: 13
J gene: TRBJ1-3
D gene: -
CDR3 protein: ASSQFRGAGNTIY

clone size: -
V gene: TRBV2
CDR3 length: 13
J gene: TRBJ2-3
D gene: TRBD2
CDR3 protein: ASSEGLADTDTQY

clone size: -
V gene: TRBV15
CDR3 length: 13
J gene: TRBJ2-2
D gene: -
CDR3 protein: ATSRAEAGTGELF

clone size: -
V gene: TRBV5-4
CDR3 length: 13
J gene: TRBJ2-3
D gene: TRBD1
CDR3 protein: ASSLPGQGRDTQY

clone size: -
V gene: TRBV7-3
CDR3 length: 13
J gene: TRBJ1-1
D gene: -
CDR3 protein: ASSLGGGTNTEAF

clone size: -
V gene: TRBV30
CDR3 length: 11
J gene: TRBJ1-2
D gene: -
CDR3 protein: AWEQQFPYGYT

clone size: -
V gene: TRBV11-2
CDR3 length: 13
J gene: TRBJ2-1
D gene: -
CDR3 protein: ASSFGSGTYNEQF

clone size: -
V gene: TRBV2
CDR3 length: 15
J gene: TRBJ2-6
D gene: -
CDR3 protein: ASSEASRRSGANVLT

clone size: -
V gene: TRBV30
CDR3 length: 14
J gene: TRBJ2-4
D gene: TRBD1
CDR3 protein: AWKQGVAASQNIQY

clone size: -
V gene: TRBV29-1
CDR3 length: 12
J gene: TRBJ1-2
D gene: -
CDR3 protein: SVEERGTPYGYT

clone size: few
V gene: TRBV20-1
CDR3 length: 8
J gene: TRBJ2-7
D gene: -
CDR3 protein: SAATYEQY

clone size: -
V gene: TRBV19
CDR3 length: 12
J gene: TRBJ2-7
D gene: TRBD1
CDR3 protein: ATSTDRDSYEQY

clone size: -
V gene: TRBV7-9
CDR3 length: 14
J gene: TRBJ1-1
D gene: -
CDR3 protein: ASSSEGHYMNTEAF

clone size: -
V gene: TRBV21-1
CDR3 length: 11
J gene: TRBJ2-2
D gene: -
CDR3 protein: ASSKGGDGELF

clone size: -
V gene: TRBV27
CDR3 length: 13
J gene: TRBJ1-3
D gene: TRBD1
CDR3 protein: ASGPQGVSGNTIY

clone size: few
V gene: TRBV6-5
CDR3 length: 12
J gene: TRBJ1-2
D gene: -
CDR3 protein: ASSPGRDYYGYT

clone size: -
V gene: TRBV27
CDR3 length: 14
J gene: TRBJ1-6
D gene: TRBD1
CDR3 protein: ASSSGGAAVNSPLH

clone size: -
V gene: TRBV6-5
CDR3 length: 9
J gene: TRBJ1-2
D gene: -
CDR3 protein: ASSSWRGYT

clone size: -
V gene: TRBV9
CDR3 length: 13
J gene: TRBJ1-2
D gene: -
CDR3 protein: ASSVLDSLNYGYT